The source of this TCR beta chain is a study of blood T cell repertoires in COVID-19. Study-wide context: Samples representing acute and convalescent COVID-19 were sourced from the United States, Italy and Spain. In each case, the material was cDNA or gDNA derived from T cells, B-cell-depleted T cells, or PBMCs.

In assigning cohorts, the study relied on participant-reported clinical history. Sequencing used immunoSEQ multiplex PCR; TCRdb keeps in-frame clones, though not all of them. The sample holds almost 400,000 clones; roughly 88% are singletons and the top ten take approximately 1%. Germline V CDR1 and CDR2: SEHNR, FQNEAQ (reference sequence). This CDR3 is built from 16 residues. The V gene end was trimmed by 5 bases and the J gene end by 5 bases; junction bases not matched to a gene: 10. The receptor comes from a woman in her 30s with acute COVID-19. The sequenced sample consisted of PBMCs or T cells enriched from blood (not recorded which). The rearrangement uses TRBV7-9 and TRBJ2-5, with 11 bases matching TRBD2. The CDR3 loop is CASSGPGLAVRETQYF. The DNA for the CDR3 is TGTGCCAGCAGCGGACCGGGACTAGCGGTTCGGGAGACCCAGTACTTC.